Below are 21 T cell receptor beta chains sequenced from a single sample in a study of cytomegalovirus exposure and HLA in healthy donors. The PCR contained 60 Vbeta and 13 Jbeta primers. The method was immunoSEQ multiplex PCR; TCRdb's version includes in-frame clones alone and lacks a portion of them. The sample holds approximately 150,000 clones; approximately 74% are singletons and the top ten take more than 2.5%. The source material was PBMCs. The receptors shown here come from a young woman in good health and CMV-seronegative.

This clone occurred a few times. The CDR3 region has the DNA TGTGCCAGTAGACAGGAGTACCAAGAGACCCAGTACTTC. Its translation: CASRQEYQETQYF. The chain has TRBV19 and TRBJ2-5, with a possible D match to TRBD1 (5 bases). The length of the CDR3 is 13 residues. V was cut by 6 bases and J by 0 bases, with 8 bases left in between. Germline V gene data show CDR1 as LNHDA and CDR2 as SQIVND (reference sequence).

The V call is TRBV4-1, the J call TRBJ1-1; 8 bases agree with TRBD1. Germline loops: CDR1 MGHRA, CDR2 YSYEKL. The CDR3 consists of 12 residues. The V and J ends lost 6 bases and 8 bases, in that order; junction bases with no gene match: 5. The CDR3 protein is CASSQGAGEAFF. The CDR3 coding sequence is TGCGCCAGCAGTCAGGGGGCGGGAGAAGCTTTCTTT.

The chain has TRBV28 and TRBJ2-1, with 9 nucleotides matching TRBD2. The V segment lost 2 bases and the J segment 9 bases; nucleotides outside the gene matches: 20. Germline CDR1 is MDHEN and CDR2 is SYDVKM. This CDR3 region has 19 residues. CDR3 nucleotides: TGTGCCAGCAGTTTAGTTGGAAGTGGGGTAGCGGGAGTTGGTTCTGAGCAGTTCTTC. Protein sequence: CASSLVGSGVAGVGSEQFF.

The genes are TRBV28 and TRBJ2-1, with D unclear. The germline gives CDR1 MDHEN, CDR2 SYDVKM. The CDR3 totals 15 residues. V gave up 2 bases and J gave up 9 bases, with 17 bases separating them. CDR3 DNA: TGTGCCAGCAGTTTAATTGGTCTCACATCGGGTGAGCAGTTCTTC. Translating it yields CASSLIGLTSGEQFF.

CDR3 loop: CASSQDLAGGSRIDEQFF. The CDR3, as DNA: TGCGCCAGCAGCCAAGATCTAGCGGGAGGATCACGGATCGATGAGCAGTTCTTC. The chain couples TRBV4-3 to TRBJ2-1, with 11 bases lining up with TRBD2. After removal of 0 bases from V and 8 bases from J, the junction contained 12 bases not matched to a gene. The CDR3 extends over 18 amino acids. Germline CDR1 LGHNA, CDR2 YSLEER.

The gene calls are TRBV28 and TRBJ1-1; D gene unclear. Deletions cut 5 bases from V and 5 bases from J, with 9 bases between. The CDR3 runs 12 residues. The germline CDR1 and CDR2 sequences are MDHEN and SYDVKM. The CDR3 reads CASSLPSTEAFF. DNA for the CDR3: TGTGCCAGCAGTCTGCCTAGTACTGAAGCTTTCTTT.

The CDR3 DNA is TGTGCCAGCTCACCACCTGCGTCGGGAGTTCTAGATACGCAGTATTTT. Translated: CASSPPASGVLDTQYF. The chain joins TRBV18 to TRBJ2-3, with D tentatively TRBD2 (6 bases). V was pared by 0 bases and J by 5 bases, with 15 bases between. The CDR3 contains 16 residues. CDR1 is KGHSH, CDR2 LQKENI, per germline.

The rearrangement uses TRBV7-9 and TRBJ2-7, with a tentative D call TRBD2 (5 bases). Trimming shortened V by 4 bases and J by 2 bases, and 12 bases separated the two germline ends. Germline V gene data show CDR1 as SEHNR and CDR2 as FQNEAQ (reference sequence). There are 14 residues in the CDR3. The CDR3 bases are TGTGCCAGCAGCTCCAGTCGGGATACCTACGAGCAGTACTTC. Residues: CASSSSRDTYEQYF.

This clone was counted between two and nine times. The V call is TRBV5-1, the J call TRBJ2-5, with 12 bases matching TRBD2. TRBJ2-7 matches the DNA end more closely, so the J call is doubtful. Germline-derived CDR1 and CDR2 are SGHRS and YFSETQ. This CDR3 is 15 amino acids long. CDR3 amino acids: CASSLTSGRPYEQYF. CDR3 nucleotide sequence: TGCGCCAGCAGCCTGACTAGCGGGAGACCCTACGAGCAGTACTTC.

The J gene is TRBJ2-7, the V gene TRBV30; 8 bases agree with TRBD1. This CDR3 is 11 amino acids long. Germline loops: CDR1 GTSNPN, CDR2 SVGIG (reference sequence). V was clipped by 5 bases and J by 5 bases; unmatched bases: 2. CDR3 in DNA: TGTGCCTGGGCGGGACAGGACGAGCAGTACTTC. Its translation is CAWAGQDEQYF.

The rearrangement joins TRBV7-9 to TRBJ2-3; no clear D. V lost 2 bases and J lost 3, with 24 bases in between. The germline CDR1 and CDR2 sequences are SEHNR and FQNEAQ (reference sequence). The CDR3 is made up of 19 amino acids. The CDR3: CASSLPNPRLAVWTDTQYF. In DNA, the CDR3 is TGTGCCAGCAGCTTACCCAACCCTAGACTTGCCGTCTGGACAGATACGCAGTATTTT.

The chain uses TRBV6-6 and TRBJ1-1; weak D call: TRBD1 (5 bases). V gave up 5 bases and J gave up 4 bases, with 14 bases separating them. Germline CDR1 MNHNY, CDR2 SVGAGI (reference sequence). The CDR3 extends over 14 amino acids. The CDR3 sequence: CASSLREGSTEAFF. In DNA, the CDR3 is TGTGCCAGCAGTCTCAGGGAGGGGAGCACTGAAGCTTTCTTT.

The J gene is TRBJ1-5, the V gene TRBV6-1; 7 bases are a match to TRBD1. The CDR3 contains 13 residues. Trimming took 11 bases from V and 0 from J; bases not matched to a gene: 4. CDR1 is MNHNS, CDR2 SASEGT, per germline. This CDR3 is CAGQVHSNQPQHF. The CDR3 region has the DNA TGTGCCGGACAGGTACATAGCAATCAGCCCCAGCATTTT.

The V and J genes are TRBV27 and TRBJ2-1, with D tentatively TRBD1 (6 bases). Germline values: CDR1 MNHEY, CDR2 SMNVEV (reference sequence). This CDR3 has 13 residues. The V gene lost 3 bases and the J gene lost 4 bases, with 7 bases spanning the gap. The CDR3 DNA reads TGTGCCAGCAGTTTGGACAGATACAATGAGCAGTTCTTC. It codes for CASSLDRYNEQFF.

V gene TRBV15 combines with J gene TRBJ1-1; 7 bases map to TRBD1. The CDR3 length is 13 residues. J was trimmed by 8 bases and V by 4 bases; bases with no gene match: 7. From germline, CDR1 is LNHNV and CDR2 YYDKDF (reference sequence). Written as DNA, the CDR3 is TGTGCCACCAGCACACCGGGACAGAGAGAAGCTTTCTTT. Its protein product is CATSTPGQREAFF.

The chain uses TRBV9 and TRBJ1-4; TRBD1 matches at 9 bases. CDR1 is SGDLS and CDR2 is YYNGEE in the germline V gene. V was clipped by 3 bases and J by 1 base; unmatched bases: 1. The CDR3 is 15 residues long. CDR3 nucleotide sequence: TGTGCCAGCAGCGGACAGGGGGTAACTAATGAAAAACTGTTTTTT. Translated, it gives CASSGQGVTNEKLFF. The complete variable domain, with remaining parts taken from reference TRBV9 and TRBJ1-4, reads DSGVTQTPKHLITATGQRVTLRCSPRSGDLSVYWYQQSLDQGLQFLIQYYNGEERAKGNILERFSAQQFPDLHSELNLSSLELGDSALYFCASSGQGVTNEKLFFGSGTQLSVL.

The chain uses TRBV7-2 and TRBJ2-2; D unclear. CDR3 length: 12 residues. CDR1 and CDR2 (germline): SGHTA, FQGNSA. V was shortened by 5 bases and J by 3 bases, with 4 bases between the two germline ends. This CDR3 is CASSPYTGELFF. In DNA form, the CDR3 reads TGTGCCAGCAGCCCCTACACCGGGGAGCTGTTTTTT.

This clone was found a few times. This chain's CDR3 is CASRSTRRGTEAFF. Here the CDR3 DNA reads TGTGCCAGCAGATCGACGCGTCGGGGCACTGAAGCTTTCTTT. The rearrangement joins TRBV19 to TRBJ1-1; D not certain. Germline loops: CDR1 LNHDA, CDR2 SQIVND (reference sequence). Trimming removed 9 bases at V and 4 bases at J, with 18 bases between. CDR3 length: 14 amino acids. Combining the CDR3 with reference TRBV19 and TRBJ1-1 gives the whole variable domain DGGITQSPKYLFRKEGQNVTLSCEQNLNHDAMYWYRQDPGQGLRLIYYSQIVNDFQKGDIAEGYSVSREKKESFPLTVTSAQKNPTAFYLCASRSTRRGTEAFFGQGTRLTVV.

CDR3 protein: CASSTPSYTEAFF. Here the CDR3 DNA reads TGTGCCAGCAGTACACCCTCTTACACTGAAGCTTTCTTT. The V and J genes are TRBV6-5 and TRBJ1-1; D call uncertain. V was cut by 5 bases and J by 3 bases, with 10 bases left in between. The germline V gene encodes CDR1 MNHEY and CDR2 SVGAGI. CDR3 length: 13 residues.

This clone has more than one count but fewer than ten. The CDR3 is CASRDSRARQPQHF. The CDR3 DNA reads TGTGCCAGCCGGGACTCCCGGGCTAGACAGCCCCAGCATTTT. The rearrangement joins TRBV2 to TRBJ1-5; TRBD1 is a possible D gene (5 bases). Germline V gives CDR1 SNHLY, CDR2 FYNNEI. V lost 8 bases to trimming and J lost 7 bases, with 18 bases between them. This CDR3 comprises 14 residues.

A few counts support this clone. The J gene is TRBJ2-3, the V gene TRBV2, with 7 bases lining up with TRBD1. The V gene end was trimmed by 7 bases and the J gene end by 5 bases; junction bases not matched to a gene: 6. There are 13 residues in the CDR3. In germline, CDR1 is SNHLY, CDR2 FYNNEI. The CDR3 protein is CASMGQLRDTQYF. The CDR3 DNA sequence: TGTGCCAGCATGGGACAGCTGAGAGATACGCAGTATTTT.